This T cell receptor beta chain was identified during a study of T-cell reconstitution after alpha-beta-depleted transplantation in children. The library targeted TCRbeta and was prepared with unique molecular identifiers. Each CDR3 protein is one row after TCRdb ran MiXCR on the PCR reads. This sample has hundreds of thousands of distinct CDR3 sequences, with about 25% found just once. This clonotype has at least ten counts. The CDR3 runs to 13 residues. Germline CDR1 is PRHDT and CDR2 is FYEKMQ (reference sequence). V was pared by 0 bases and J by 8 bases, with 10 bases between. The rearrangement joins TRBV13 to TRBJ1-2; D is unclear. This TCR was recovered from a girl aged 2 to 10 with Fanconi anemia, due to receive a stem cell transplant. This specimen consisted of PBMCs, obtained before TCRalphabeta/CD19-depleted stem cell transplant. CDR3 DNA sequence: TGTGCCAGCAGCTTAGGCGATGATTTCGGCTACACCTTC. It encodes CASSLGDDFGYTF.